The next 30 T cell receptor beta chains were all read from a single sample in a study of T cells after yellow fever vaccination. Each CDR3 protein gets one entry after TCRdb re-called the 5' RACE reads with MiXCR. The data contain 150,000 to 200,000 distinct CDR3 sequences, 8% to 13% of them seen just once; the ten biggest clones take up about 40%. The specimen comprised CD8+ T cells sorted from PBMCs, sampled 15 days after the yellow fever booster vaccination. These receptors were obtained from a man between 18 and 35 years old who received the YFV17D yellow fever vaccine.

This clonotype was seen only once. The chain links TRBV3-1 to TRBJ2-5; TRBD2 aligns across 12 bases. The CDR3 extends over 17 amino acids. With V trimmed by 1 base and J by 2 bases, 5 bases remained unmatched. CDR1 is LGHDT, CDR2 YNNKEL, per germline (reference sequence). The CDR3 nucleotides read TGTGCCAGCAGCCAAGTTACTAGCGGGGGGATTCAAGAGACCCAGTACTTC. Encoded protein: CASSQVTSGGIQETQYF.

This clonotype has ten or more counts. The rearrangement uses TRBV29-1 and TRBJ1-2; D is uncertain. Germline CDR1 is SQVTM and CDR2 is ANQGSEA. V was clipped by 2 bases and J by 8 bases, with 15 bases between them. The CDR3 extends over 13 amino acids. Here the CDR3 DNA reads TGCAGCGTTGAAATTATGGCTCCACCGGGCTACACCTTC. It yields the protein CSVEIMAPPGYTF.

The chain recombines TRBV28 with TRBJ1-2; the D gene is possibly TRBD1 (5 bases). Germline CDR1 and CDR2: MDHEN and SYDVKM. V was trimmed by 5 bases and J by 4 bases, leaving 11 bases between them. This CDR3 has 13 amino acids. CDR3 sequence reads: CASSLRGLYGYTF. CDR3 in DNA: TGTGCCAGCAGTCTCCGGGGCCTCTATGGCTACACCTTC.

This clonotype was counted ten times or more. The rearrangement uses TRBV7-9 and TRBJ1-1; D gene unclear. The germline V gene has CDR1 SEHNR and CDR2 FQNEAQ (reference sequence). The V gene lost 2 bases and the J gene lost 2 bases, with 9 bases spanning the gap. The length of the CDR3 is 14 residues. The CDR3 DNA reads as TGTGCCAGCAGCTTATTGAGTGGTAACACTGAAGCTTTCTTT. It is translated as CASSLLSGNTEAFF.

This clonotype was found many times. CDR3 bases: TGTGCCAGCAGACCTAGCGGGGGTCAAGAGACCCAGTACTTC. As protein: CASRPSGGQETQYF. V and J are TRBV4-2 and TRBJ2-5, with TRBD2 identical over 10 bases. The J segment lost 2 bases and the V segment lost 6 bases, leaving 3 bases of the junction unmatched. Germline assignment: CDR1 LGHNA and CDR2 YNFKEQ. This CDR3 region has 14 residues.

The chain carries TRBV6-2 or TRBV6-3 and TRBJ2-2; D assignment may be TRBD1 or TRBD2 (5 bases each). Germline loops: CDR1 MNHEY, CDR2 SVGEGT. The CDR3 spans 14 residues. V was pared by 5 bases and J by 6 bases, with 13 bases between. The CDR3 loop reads CASSRDWGSGELFF. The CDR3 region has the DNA TGTGCCAGCAGTCGCGACTGGGGGTCCGGGGAGCTGTTTTTT.

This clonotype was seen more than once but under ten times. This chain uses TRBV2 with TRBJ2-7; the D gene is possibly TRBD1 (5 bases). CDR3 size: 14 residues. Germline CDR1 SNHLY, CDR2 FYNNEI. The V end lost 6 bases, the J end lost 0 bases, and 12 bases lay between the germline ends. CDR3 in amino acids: CASSPTVLSYEQYV. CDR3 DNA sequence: TGTGCCAGCAGCCCGACAGTCCTCTCCTACGAGCAGTACGTC.

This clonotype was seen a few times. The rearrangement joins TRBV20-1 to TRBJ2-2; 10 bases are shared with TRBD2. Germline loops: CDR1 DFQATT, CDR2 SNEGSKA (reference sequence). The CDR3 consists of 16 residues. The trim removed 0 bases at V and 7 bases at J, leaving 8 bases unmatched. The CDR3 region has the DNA TGCAGTGCTAGAGACTTCACTAGCGGGGCGGGCGGGGAGCTGTTTTTT. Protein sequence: CSARDFTSGAGGELFF.

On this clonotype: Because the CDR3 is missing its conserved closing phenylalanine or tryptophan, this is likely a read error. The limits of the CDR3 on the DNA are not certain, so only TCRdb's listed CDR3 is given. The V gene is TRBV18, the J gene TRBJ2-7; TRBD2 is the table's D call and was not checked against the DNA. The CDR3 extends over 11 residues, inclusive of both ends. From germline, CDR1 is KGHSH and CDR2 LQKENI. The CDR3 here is CASSPPSSGGE.

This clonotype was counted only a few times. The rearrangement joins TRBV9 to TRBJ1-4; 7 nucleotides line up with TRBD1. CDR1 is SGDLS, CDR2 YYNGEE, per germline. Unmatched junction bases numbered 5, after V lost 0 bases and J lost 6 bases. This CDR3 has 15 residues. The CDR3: CASSVVGGFDEKLFF. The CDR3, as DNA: TGTGCCAGCAGCGTAGTAGGGGGCTTTGATGAAAAACTGTTTTTT. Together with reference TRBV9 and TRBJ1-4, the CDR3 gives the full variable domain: DSGVTQTPKHLITATGQRVTLRCSPRSGDLSVYWYQQSLDQGLQFLIQYYNGEERAKGNILERFSAQQFPDLHSELNLSSLELGDSALYFCASSVVGGFDEKLFFGSGTQLSVL.

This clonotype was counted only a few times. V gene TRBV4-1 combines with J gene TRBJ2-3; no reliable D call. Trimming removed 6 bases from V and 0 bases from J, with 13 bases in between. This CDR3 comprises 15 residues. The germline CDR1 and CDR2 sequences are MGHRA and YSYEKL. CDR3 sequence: CASSKGWQSTDTQYF. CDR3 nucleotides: TGCGCCAGCAGTAAAGGTTGGCAGAGCACAGATACGCAGTATTTT.

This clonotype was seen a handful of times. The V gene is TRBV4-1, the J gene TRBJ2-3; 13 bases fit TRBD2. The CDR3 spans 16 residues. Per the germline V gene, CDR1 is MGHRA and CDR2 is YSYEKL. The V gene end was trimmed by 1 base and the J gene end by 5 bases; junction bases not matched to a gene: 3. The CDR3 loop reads CASSQGGLAGVDTQYF. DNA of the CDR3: TGCGCCAGCAGCCAAGGTGGACTAGCGGGAGTAGATACGCAGTATTTT.

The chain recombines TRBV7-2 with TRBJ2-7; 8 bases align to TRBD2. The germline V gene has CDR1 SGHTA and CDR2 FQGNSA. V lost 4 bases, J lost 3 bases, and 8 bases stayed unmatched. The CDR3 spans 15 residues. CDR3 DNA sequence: TGTGCCAGCAGCTCTTTGCGGGGGGTGGGCTACGAGCAGTACTTC. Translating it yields CASSSLRGVGYEQYF.

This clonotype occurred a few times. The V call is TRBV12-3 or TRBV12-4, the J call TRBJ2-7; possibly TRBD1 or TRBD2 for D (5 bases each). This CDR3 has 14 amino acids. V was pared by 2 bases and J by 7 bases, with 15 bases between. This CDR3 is CASSLIIGTDEQYV. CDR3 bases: TGTGCCAGCAGTTTAATAATAGGGACGGATGAGCAGTACGTC.

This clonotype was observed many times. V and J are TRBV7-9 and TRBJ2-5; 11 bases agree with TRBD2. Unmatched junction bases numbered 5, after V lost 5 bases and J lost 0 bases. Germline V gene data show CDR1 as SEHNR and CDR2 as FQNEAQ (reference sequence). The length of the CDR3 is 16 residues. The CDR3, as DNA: TGTGCCAGCAGCCCCCGACTAGCGGGGAACCAAGAGACCCAGTACTTC. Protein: CASSPRLAGNQETQYF.

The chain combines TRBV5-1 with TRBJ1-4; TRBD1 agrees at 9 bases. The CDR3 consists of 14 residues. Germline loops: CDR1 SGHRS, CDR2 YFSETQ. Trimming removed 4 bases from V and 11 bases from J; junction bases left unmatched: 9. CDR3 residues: CASSPRTGDVKLFF. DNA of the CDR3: TGCGCCAGCAGCCCTCGGACAGGGGACGTCAAACTGTTTTTT.

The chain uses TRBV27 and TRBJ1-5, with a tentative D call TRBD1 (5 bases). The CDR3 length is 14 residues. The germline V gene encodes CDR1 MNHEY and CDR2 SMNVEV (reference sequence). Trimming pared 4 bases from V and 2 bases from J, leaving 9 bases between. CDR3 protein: CASSWGGGNQPQHF. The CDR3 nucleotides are TGTGCCAGCAGTTGGGGGGGAGGCAATCAGCCCCAGCATTTT.

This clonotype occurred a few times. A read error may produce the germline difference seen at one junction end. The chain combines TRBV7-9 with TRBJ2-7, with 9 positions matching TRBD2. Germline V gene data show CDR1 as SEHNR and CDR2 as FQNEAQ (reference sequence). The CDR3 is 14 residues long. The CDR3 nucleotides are TGTGCCAGCAGCCTAGCGGGGAACTCCTACGAGCAGTACTTC. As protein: CASSLAGNSYEQYF. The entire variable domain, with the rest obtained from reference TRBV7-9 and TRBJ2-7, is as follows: DTGVSQNPRHKITKRGQNVTFRCDPISEHNRLYWYRQTLGQGPEFLTYFQNEAQLEKSRLLSDRFSAERPKGSFSTLEIQRTEQGDSAMYLCASSLAGNSYEQYFGPGTRLTVT.

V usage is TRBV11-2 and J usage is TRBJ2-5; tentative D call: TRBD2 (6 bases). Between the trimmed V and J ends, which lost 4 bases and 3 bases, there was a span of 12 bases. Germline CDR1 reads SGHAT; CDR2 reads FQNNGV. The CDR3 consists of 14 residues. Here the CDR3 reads CASSWEVAEETQYF. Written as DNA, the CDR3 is TGTGCCAGCAGCTGGGAGGTAGCGGAAGAGACCCAGTACTTC.

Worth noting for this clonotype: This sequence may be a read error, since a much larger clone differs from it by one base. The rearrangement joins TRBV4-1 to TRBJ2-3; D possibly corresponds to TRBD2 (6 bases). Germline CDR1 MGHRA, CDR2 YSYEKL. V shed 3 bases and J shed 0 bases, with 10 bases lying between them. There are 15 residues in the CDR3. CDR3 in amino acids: CASSQRGSSTDTQYF. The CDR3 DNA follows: TGCGCCAGCAGCCAGCGGGGCAGCAGCACAGATACGCAGTATTTT.

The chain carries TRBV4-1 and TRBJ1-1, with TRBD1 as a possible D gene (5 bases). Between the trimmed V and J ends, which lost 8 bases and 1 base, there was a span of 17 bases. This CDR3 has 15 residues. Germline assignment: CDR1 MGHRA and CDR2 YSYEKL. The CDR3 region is CASQGDGGENTEAFF. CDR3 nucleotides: TGCGCCAGCCAGGGAGACGGGGGAGAGAACACTGAAGCTTTCTTT.

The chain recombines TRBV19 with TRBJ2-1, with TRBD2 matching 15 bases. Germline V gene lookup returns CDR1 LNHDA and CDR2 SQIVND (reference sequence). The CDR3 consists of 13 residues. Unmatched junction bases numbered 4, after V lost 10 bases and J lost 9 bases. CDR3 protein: CATGLAGGSEQFF. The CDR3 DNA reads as TGTGCCACGGGACTAGCGGGGGGTAGTGAGCAGTTCTTC.

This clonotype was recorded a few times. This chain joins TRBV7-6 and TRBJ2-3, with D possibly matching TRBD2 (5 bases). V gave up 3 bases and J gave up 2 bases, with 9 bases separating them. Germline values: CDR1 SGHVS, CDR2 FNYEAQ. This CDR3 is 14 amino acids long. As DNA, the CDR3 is TGTGCCAGCAGCTTCTACGGGAACACAGATACGCAGTATTTT. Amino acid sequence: CASSFYGNTDTQYF.

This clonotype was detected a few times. CDR3 nucleotide sequence: TGTGCCAGCAGGCCCGAGGGGATGAACACTGAAGCTTTCTTT. It encodes CASRPEGMNTEAFF. The gene calls are TRBV27 and TRBJ1-1; perhaps TRBD1 as D (5 bases). Trimming took 6 bases from V and 0 from J, leaving 11 bases between them. The CDR3 sequence is 14 residues long. CDR1 is MNHEY and CDR2 is SMNVEV in the germline V gene (reference sequence).

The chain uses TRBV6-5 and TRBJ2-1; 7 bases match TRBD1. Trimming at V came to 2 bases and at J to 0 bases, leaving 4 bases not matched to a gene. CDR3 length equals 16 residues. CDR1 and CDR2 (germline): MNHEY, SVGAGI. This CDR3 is CASSYDEGASYNEQFF. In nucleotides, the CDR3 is TGTGCCAGCAGTTACGACGAGGGGGCCTCCTACAATGAGCAGTTCTTC.

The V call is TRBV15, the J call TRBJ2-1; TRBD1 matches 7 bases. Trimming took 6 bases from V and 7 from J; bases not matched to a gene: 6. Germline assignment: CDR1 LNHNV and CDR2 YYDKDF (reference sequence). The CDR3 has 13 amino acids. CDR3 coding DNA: TGTGCCACCAGGTTGGACAGGAGGAATGAGCAGTTCTTC. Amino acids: CATRLDRRNEQFF.

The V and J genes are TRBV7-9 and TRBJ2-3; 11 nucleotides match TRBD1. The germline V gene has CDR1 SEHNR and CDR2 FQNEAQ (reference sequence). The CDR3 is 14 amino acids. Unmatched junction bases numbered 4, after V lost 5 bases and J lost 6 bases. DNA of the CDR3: TGTGCCAGCAGCGGACAGGGGGCTTTGGATACGCAGTATTTT. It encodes CASSGQGALDTQYF.

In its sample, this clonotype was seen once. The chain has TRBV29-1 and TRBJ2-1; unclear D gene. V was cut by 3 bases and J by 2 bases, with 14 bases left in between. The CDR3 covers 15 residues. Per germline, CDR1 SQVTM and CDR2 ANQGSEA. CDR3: CSVEYQDQAYNEQFF. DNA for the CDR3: TGCAGCGTTGAGTATCAGGACCAAGCCTACAATGAGCAGTTCTTC.

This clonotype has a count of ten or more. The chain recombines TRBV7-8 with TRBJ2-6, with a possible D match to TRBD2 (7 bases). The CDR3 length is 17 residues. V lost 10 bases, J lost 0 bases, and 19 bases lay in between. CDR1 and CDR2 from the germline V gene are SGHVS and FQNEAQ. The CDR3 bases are TGTGCCACAGTGGGGGGGCGGACCCTCTCTGGGGCCAACGTCCTGACTTTC. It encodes CATVGGRTLSGANVLTF.

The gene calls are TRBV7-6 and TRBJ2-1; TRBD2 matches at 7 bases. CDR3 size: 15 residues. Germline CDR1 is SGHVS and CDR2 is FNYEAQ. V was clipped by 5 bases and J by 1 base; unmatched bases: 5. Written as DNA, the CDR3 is TGTGCCAGCAGCCCGCGGGGGATTTCCTACAATGAGCAGTTCTTC. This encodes CASSPRGISYNEQFF.